This entry is about one T cell receptor (beta chain). As yet, its antigen is unknown. Using viral peptide pools, the ViraFEST assay grew out antigen-specific CD4+ T cells prior to sequencing. CD4+ T cells were isolated after 10 days of culture. It was between March and December 2020 that the person had a SARS-CoV-2 infection confirmed by PCR. Every participant took two doses of the BNT162b2 or mRNA-1273 vaccine. This entry is derived from a study of vaccination effects on CD4 cells after COVID-19. This table comes from immunoSEQ multiplex PCR, and its TCRdb copy is limited to in-frame clones, with some not included. This sample has some 15,000 clones, with around 75% found just once. J lost 0 bases, V lost 5 bases, and 5 bases had no gene match. The CDR3 sequence is 16 residues long. The germline gives CDR1 MRHNA, CDR2 SNTAGT. General observations from the study: Early timepoints after infection were absent, and convalescent patients were few in the study.

The material sequenced was CD4+ T cells from PBMCs cultured with HCoV-NL63 spike peptides, taken after COVID-19 vaccination. The chain uses TRBV6-4 and TRBJ2-3, with 10 nucleotides matching TRBD2. The receptor was derived from a human donor who had a prior SARS-CoV-2 infection. The chain's CDR3 is CASSTIAGGSTDTQYF. CDR3 nucleotides: TGTGCCAGCAGTACAATAGCGGGAGGCAGCACAGATACGCAGTATTTT.